This record looks at one T cell receptor beta chain sequence and its context. What it binds is unknown. The assay was immunoSEQ multiplex PCR, and TCRdb's table has in-frame clones only and misses some. Of over a million clones in the sample, roughly 96% are singletons; the top ten hold roughly 1.2%. Investigators divided CD4+ cells into CD45RA+ naive and CD45RA-negative memory subsets. V lost 6 bases and J 2 bases, leaving 16 bases between the germline ends. This CDR3 contains 15 residues. Germline V gene lookup returns CDR1 SNHLY and CDR2 FYNNEI. The data are from a study of shared clonotypes between healthy human individuals. Whole-study results and caveats: A handful of donors shared about 4.8% of their naive CD4 clonotypes. Memory subsets generally showed smaller estimated richness than naive subsets did.

The receptor comes from a man aged 30-40 years in good health. What was sequenced was naive CD4+ T cells sorted from blood. Indicated subset: CD45RA+ positively selected. The genes are TRBV2 and TRBJ2-5, with D hard to call. The CDR3 DNA reads as TGTGCCAGCAGCGGATCGACAACAGTACAAGAGACCCAGTACTTC. It yields the protein CASSGSTTVQETQYF.